Reported below is one T cell receptor (beta chain). The data were taken from a study of T cell changes during pregnancy in multiple sclerosis. Method: immunoSEQ multiplex PCR; TCRdb's copy keeps in-frame clones and lacks some. The table lists roughly 100,000 clones, 90% to 95% of them singletons. The germline CDR1 and CDR2 sequences are WSHSY and SAAADI. The CDR3 is 12 amino acids. V was clipped by 10 bases and J by 3 bases, with 12 bases between them. The sample consisted of peripheral blood, taken after pregnancy. The V call is TRBV10-2, the J call TRBJ1-1; tentatively, D is TRBD1 (6 bases). The source of this sequence is a female donor with multiple sclerosis, enrolled in a pregnancy study. CDR3 region: CAKTGADTEAFF. CDR3 DNA: TGCGCCAAGACAGGAGCGGACACTGAAGCTTTCTTT.